A single sample is the source of the 8 T cell receptor beta chains below, sequenced in a study of shared T cell receptors in the human thymus. Assay used: immunoSEQ multiplex PCR; TCRdb lists only in-frame clones, some missing. The data hold 550,000 to 800,000 clones, with over 75% observed a single time. The data also belong to a second study, concerning human thymus T cells.

Material for sequencing was thymocytes. These receptors all stem from a girl under three years old with a congenital heart defect.

V and J are TRBV9 and TRBJ1-2; 12 nucleotides line up with TRBD1. With 0 bases clipped from V and 6 bases from J, the junction kept 9 bases outside the gene matches. The germline gives CDR1 SGDLS, CDR2 YYNGEE. The CDR3 covers 17 residues. CDR3 in amino acids: CASSVATGQGAKNGYTF. CDR3 in DNA: TGTGCCAGCAGCGTAGCTACGGGACAGGGGGCGAAAAATGGCTACACCTTC.

The chain has TRBV6-1 and TRBJ2-7; D might be TRBD1 (6 bases). Trimming stripped 4 bases from V and 3 bases from J, with 28 bases between. In germline, CDR1 is MNHNS, CDR2 SASEGT. The CDR3 loop spans 19 amino acids. The CDR3 loop is CASSAIFALSKWGRYEQYF. CDR3 coding DNA: TGTGCCAGCAGTGCTATATTCGCATTGAGCAAATGGGGGCGCTACGAGCAGTACTTC.

The rearrangement uses TRBV7-4 and TRBJ1-2; TRBD1 aligns across 8 bases. CDR1 is SGHVT and CDR2 is SQSDAQ in the germline V gene. V lost 5 bases and J lost 5; bases outside the gene matches: 22. The CDR3 length is 19 residues. DNA of the CDR3: TGTGCCAGCAGCCAAATCGCCCGTGACTTGACAGGGGAAGGTTATGGCTACACCTTC. Translated, it gives CASSQIARDLTGEGYGYTF.

The chain is built from TRBV4-1 and TRBJ1-2; TRBD1 matches 9 bases. V lost 4 bases, J lost 5 bases, and 11 bases stayed unmatched. This CDR3 is built from 16 residues. In germline, CDR1 is MGHRA, CDR2 YSYEKL. The CDR3 loop reads CASSRFVRDRAYGYTF. CDR3 bases: TGCGCCAGCAGCCGCTTTGTCCGGGACAGGGCGTATGGCTACACCTTC.

This sequence joins TRBV6-5 and TRBJ1-1, with TRBD1 matching 7 bases. V shed 4 bases and J 1 base; nucleotides not matched to a gene: 6. The CDR3 consists of 15 residues. From germline, CDR1 is MNHEY and CDR2 SVGAGI. The CDR3 here is CASSFTRTGNTEAFF. DNA for the CDR3: TGTGCCAGCAGTTTTACGAGGACAGGGAACACTGAAGCTTTCTTT.

The chain is built from TRBV18 and TRBJ1-1; 7 bases are a match to TRBD1. The germline gives CDR1 KGHSH, CDR2 LQKENI. CDR3 length: 12 residues. After removal of 6 bases from V and 8 bases from J, the junction contained 6 bases not matched to a gene. For the CDR3, the DNA is TGTGCCAGCTCTACCCGGGACAGAGAAGCTTTCTTT. The encoded protein is CASSTRDREAFF.

V usage is TRBV9 and J usage is TRBJ2-1; D is uncertain. V lost 1 base and J 3 bases, leaving 5 bases between the germline ends. The CDR3 runs to 13 residues. The germline V gene encodes CDR1 SGDLS and CDR2 YYNGEE. The CDR3 protein is CASSVLSYNEQFF. CDR3 nucleotide sequence: TGTGCCAGCAGCGTACTCAGCTACAATGAGCAGTTCTTC.

V usage is TRBV15 and J usage is TRBJ1-6, with 9 bases matching TRBD1. V was clipped by 0 bases and J by 7 bases; unmatched bases: 7. CDR1 and CDR2 (germline): LNHNV, YYDKDF (reference sequence). This CDR3 spans 17 amino acids. The CDR3 bases are TGTGCCACCAGCAGAGAGGACAGGGGATTTCTGAATTCACCCCTCCACTTT. Encoded protein: CATSREDRGFLNSPLHF.